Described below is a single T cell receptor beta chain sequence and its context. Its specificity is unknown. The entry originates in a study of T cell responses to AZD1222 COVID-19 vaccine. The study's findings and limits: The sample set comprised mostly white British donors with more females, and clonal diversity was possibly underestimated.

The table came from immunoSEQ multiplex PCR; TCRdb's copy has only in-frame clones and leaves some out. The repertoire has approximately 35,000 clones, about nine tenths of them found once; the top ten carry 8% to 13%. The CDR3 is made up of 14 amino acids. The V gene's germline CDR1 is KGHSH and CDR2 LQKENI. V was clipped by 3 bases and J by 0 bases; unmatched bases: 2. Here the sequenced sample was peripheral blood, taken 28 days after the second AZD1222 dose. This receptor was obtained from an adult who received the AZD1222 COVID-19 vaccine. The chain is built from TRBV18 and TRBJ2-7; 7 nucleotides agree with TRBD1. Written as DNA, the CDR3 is TGTGCCAGCTCACCGGGACAGAGCTCCTACGAGCAGTACTTC. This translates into CASSPGQSSYEQYF.